This TCR beta chain is drawn from a study of response to subunit inactivated influenza vaccine. TCRdb reanalysed the RT-PCR reads using MiXCR and keeps one entry per CDR3 protein. The data contain approximately 570,000 distinct CDR3 sequences, 6% to 9% of them singletons. The germline V gene encodes CDR1 DFQATT and CDR2 SNEGSKA (reference sequence). V lost 0 bases, J lost 0 bases, and 11 bases lay in between. This CDR3 spans 15 amino acids. This clonotype was counted many times. This TCR was sampled from a man between 50 and 75 years old who received an inactivated influenza vaccine. This chain links TRBV20-1 with TRBJ2-5; D is unresolved. The sample was PBMCs from blood, taken less than 30 months after vaccination. The CDR3 sequence is CSARDYWRNQETQYF. CDR3 DNA sequence: TGCAGTGCTAGAGATTATTGGCGGAACCAAGAGACCCAGTACTTC.